The text below deals with one T cell receptor beta chain. As yet, its antigen is unknown. No patient had received any treatment before thyroid surgery. Per the original data handling: Built for papillary thyroid cancer, a distant-metastasis classifier drew on CDR3 differences across clinicopathological groups. TCRdb reassembled clones from the PCR reads with MiXCR. These V and J calls rely on TCRdb rather than the paper's analysis. The sample holds some 25,000 clones, 20% to 25% seen once. This sample was included in a study of metastatic and nonmetastatic thyroid tumors. About the study: Malignant thyroid and benign thyroid patients provided blood and tumor or nodule tissue whose repertoires were compared.

Trimming cost V 1 base and J 5 bases, with 8 bases left between them. Germline V gene lookup returns CDR1 SGHAT and CDR2 FQNNGV. The CDR3 length is 13 residues. Whole-study findings and limits: TCR beta diversity was reportedly significantly higher in malignant thyroid tumors than benign nodules, in blood and tumor.

This rearrangement joins TRBV11-2 to TRBJ1-2; D remains ambiguous. The sequenced sample consisted of blood. The source of this sequence is a male donor with papillary thyroid cancer or a benign thyroid nodule (not recorded which). Some clones in this sample may be carry-over from other donors' samples. The CDR3 spells CASSLGEVYGYTF. Here the CDR3 DNA reads TGTGCCAGCAGCTTAGGAGAGGTTTATGGCTACACCTTC.